This note documents a single TCR beta chain sequence. This sample is drawn from a study of shared clonotypes between healthy human individuals. Measured with immunoSEQ multiplex PCR; TCRdb has only the in-frame clones, and not every one. The table lists some 2,100,000 clones, around 95% of them singletons. V shed 5 bases and J shed 2 bases, with 12 bases lying between them. There are 14 residues in the CDR3. From germline, CDR1 is SGHTA and CDR2 FQGTGA. The sequencing input was naive CD4+ T cells sorted from blood. The sample's subset: CD45RA+ positively selected. The clonotype comes from a young man in good health. The chain links TRBV7-3 to TRBJ1-1; D may be TRBD1 (5 bases). The CDR3 DNA is TGTGCCAGCAGCGTCGGACATGCTAACACTGAAGCTTTCTTT. Protein product: CASSVGHANTEAFF.